This T cell receptor beta chain derives from a study of OX40 agonist ivuxolimab in advanced cancers. About the research overall: Prior checkpoint blockade (anti-PD-1, anti-PD-L1 or anti-CTLA-4) was permitted; 40% had it.

Here immunoSEQ multiplex PCR was the method, and the copy in TCRdb shows in-frame clones only, minus some. The sample consists of around 63,000 clones, around 90% of them appearing once. The CDR3 runs 15 residues. The germline V gene has CDR1 MGHDK and CDR2 SYGVNS. V gave up 2 bases and J gave up 0 bases, with 10 bases separating them. The source of this sequence is an adult with an advanced solid tumor such as melanoma, head and neck, liver or kidney cancer. The V call is TRBV25-1, the J call TRBJ1-1; possible D gene TRBD1, 5 bases. Sequenced material: CD4+ or CD8+ T cells sorted from blood, taken in a trial of the OX40 agonist ivuxolimab. The CDR3 DNA sequence: TGTGCCAGCAGTGAAGACAGAAACATGAACACTGAAGCTTTCTTT. Protein product: CASSEDRNMNTEAFF.